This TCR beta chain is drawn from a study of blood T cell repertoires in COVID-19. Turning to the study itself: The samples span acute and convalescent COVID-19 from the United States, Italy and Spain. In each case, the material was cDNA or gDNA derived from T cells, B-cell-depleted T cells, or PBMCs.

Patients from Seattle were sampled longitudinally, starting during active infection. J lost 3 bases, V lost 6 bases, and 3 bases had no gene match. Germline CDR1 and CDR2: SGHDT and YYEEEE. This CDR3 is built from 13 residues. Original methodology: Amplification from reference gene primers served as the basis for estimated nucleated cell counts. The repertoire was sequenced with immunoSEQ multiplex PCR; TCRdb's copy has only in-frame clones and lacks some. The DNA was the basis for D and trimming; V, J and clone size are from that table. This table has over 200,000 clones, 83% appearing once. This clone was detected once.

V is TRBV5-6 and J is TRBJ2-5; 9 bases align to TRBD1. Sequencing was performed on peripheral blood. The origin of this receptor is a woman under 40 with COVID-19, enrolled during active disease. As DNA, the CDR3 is TGTGCCAGCACCCGGACAGGGGAAGAGACCCAGTACTTC. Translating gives CASTRTGEETQYF.